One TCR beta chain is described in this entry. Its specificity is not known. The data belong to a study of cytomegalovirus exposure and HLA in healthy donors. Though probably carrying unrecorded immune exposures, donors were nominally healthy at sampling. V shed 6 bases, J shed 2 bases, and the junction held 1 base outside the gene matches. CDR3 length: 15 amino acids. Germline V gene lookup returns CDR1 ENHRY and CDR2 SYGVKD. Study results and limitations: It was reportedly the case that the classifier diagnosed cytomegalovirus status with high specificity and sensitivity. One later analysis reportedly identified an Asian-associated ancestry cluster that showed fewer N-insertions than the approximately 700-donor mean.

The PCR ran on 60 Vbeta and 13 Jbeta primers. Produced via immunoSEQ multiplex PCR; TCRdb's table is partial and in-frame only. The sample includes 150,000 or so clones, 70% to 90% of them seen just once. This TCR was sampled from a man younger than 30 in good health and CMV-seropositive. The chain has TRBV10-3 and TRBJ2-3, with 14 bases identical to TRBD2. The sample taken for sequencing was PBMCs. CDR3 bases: TGTGCCATCAGGACTAGCGGGGGGGCCACAGATACGCAGTATTTT. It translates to CAIRTSGGATDTQYF.